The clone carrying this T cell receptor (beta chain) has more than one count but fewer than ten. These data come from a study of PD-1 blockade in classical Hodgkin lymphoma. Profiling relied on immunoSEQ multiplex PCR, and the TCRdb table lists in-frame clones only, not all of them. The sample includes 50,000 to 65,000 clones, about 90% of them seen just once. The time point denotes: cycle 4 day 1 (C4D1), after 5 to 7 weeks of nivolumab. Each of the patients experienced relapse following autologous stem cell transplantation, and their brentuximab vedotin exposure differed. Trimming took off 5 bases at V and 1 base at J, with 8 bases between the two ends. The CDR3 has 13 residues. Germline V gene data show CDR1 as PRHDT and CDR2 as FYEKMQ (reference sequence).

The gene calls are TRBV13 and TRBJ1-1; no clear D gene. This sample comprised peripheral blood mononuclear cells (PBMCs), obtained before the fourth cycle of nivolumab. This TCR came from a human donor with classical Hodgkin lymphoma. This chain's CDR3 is CASSPDWNTEAFF. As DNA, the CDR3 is TGTGCCAGCAGCCCCGACTGGAACACTGAAGCTTTCTTT.